The rows below give T cell receptor beta chains drawn from one sample of a study of human T cells and chemical hapten exposure. TCRdb called the RACE reads again in MiXCR, with one record for every CDR3 protein. The sample yields more than 60,000 distinct CDR3 sequences, about 9.3% seen once. This sample comprised whole blood, obtained in connection with sensitization to the hapten diphenylcyclopropenone (DPC). Receptors originate from a woman between 45 and 65 years old with alopecia areata. Some clones in this sample may be carry-over from other donors' samples. Both conserved end residues are part of each CDR3. A D gene is named only where the DNA matches it firmly. Expanded clones get a size class; other rows say once, few or many, or leave the size out.

clone_size j_call d_call v_call cdr3_nt cdr3_aa
many TRBJ2-3 TRBD2 TRBV30 TGTGCCTGGACTAGCGGACTACGTGATACGCAGTATTTT CAWTSGLRDTQYF
. TRBJ2-7 . TRBV10-2 TGCGCCAGCAGTGTTGCCGGTTTGTGGGCCGAGCAGTACTTC CASSVAGLWAEQYF
many TRBJ2-5 . TRBV6-5 TGTGCCAGCAGTTACAAGTCGTTCGCACTAGGGGAGCAGGCCCAGTACTTC CASSYKSFALGEQAQYF
many TRBJ2-2 . TRBV29-1 TGCAGCGTTGACAGTGGTTATACCGGGGAGCTGTTTTTT CSVDSGYTGELFF
many TRBJ1-2 . TRBV3-1 TGTGCCAGCACGGCCGGAGGGGGCTACACCTTC CASTAGGGYTF
many TRBJ2-5 . TRBV7-6 TGTGCCAGCAGCCTACAGGGAGGGGGGACCCAGTACTTC CASSLQGGGTQYF
once TRBJ1-5 . TRBV12-3/TRBV12-4 TGTGTCAGCAGCCTAGCCCCGGCATTGCTCACAGGTCAGCCCCAGCATTTT CVSSLAPALLTGQPQHF
. TRBJ2-7 TRBD1 TRBV11-2 TGTGCCAGCAGCTTACAGGGGGCCTACGAGCAGTACTTC CASSLQGAYEQYF
. TRBJ2-1 . TRBV27 TGTGCCAGCAGTCCTCGCCTTACAGCGACCTCCTACAATGAGCAGTTCTTC CASSPRLTATSYNEQFF
many TRBJ2-5 . TRBV25-1 TGTGCCAGCAGTGACGGCGGGGTGAAGACCCAGTACTTC CASSDGGVKTQYF
. TRBJ2-1 TRBD1 TRBV7-9 TGTGCCAGCAGTACGAAACAGGGGACCTCCTACAATGAGCAGTTCTTC CASSTKQGTSYNEQFF
many TRBJ1-5 . TRBV19 TGTGCCAGTAGTATAGTGGTCAATCAGCCCCAGCATTTT CASSIVVNQPQHF
. TRBJ2-7 TRBD2 TRBV7-8 TGTGCCAGCAGCACTAACCGGGGGGCCTACGAGCAGTACTTC CASSTNRGAYEQYF
few TRBJ1-6 . TRBV4-1 TGCGCCAGCAGCCAAGATGGGGTCCGCCTCGCAAATTCACCCCTCCACTTT CASSQDGVRLANSPLHF
few TRBJ2-7 . TRBV5-1 TGCGCCAGCAGCTTGCCCAGCGCCGCCTCCGAGCAGTACTTC CASSLPSAASEQYF
many TRBJ2-7 TRBD2 TRBV7-8 TGTGCCAGCAGCTTAGCCCCGGGAGGGCTCGAGCAGTACTTC CASSLAPGGLEQYF
once TRBJ2-1 TRBD2 TRBV10-2 TGCGCCAGCAGTGATATGGGGGAGGGCCTTTCTGAGCAGTTCTTC CASSDMGEGLSEQFF
many TRBJ2-3 . TRBV20-1 TGCAGTGCAAATAGAAATGCAGATACGCAGTATTTT CSANRNADTQYF
many TRBJ1-5 . TRBV19 TGTGCCAGTATGGCGTGGGAGGAGGGTCAGCCCCAGCATTTT CASMAWEEGQPQHF
many TRBJ2-7 . TRBV6-5 TGTGCCAGCAGTCTCATGAGGGGGAGCTACGAGCAGTACTTC CASSLMRGSYEQYF
. TRBJ2-7 TRBD2 TRBV3-1 TGTGCCAGCAGCCGGGCGACTAGCGGACCCTACGAGCAGTACTTC CASSRATSGPYEQYF
many TRBJ2-3 TRBD2 TRBV7-2 TGTGCCAGCAGCCCGATAGCGGGAGGGGCAGATACGCAGTATTTT CASSPIAGGADTQYF
many TRBJ1-3 . TRBV29-1 TGCAGCGTGAGGGGATCTGGAAACACCATATATTTT CSVRGSGNTIYF
many TRBJ2-3 . TRBV20-1 TGCAGTGCTACCGCCCCGGACAAGAGCACAGATACGCAGTATTTT CSATAPDKSTDTQYF
many TRBJ2-7 TRBD2 TRBV7-2 TGTGCCAGCAGACCAGCTAGCGGGGGTCCCTACGAGCAGTACTTC CASRPASGGPYEQYF
many TRBJ2-7 TRBD2 TRBV7-2 TGTGCCAGCAGCTTCCTAGCGGGTAGCTCCTACGAGCAGTACTTC CASSFLAGSSYEQYF
. TRBJ1-1 . TRBV7-2 TGTGCCAGCAGCTTAGTCTCCGGGATGAACACTGAAGCTTTCTTT CASSLVSGMNTEAFF
. TRBJ2-3 . TRBV9 TGTGCCAGTAGGGGAACCACAGATACGCAGTATTTT CASRGTTDTQYF
many TRBJ2-1 TRBD2 TRBV20-1 TGCAGTGCTAAGCTAGCGGGTTCCACAGATGAGCAGTTCTTC CSAKLAGSTDEQFF
many TRBJ1-2 . TRBV11-2 TGTGCCAGCAGCTTAGCAGGAGCTAACTATGGCTACACCTTC CASSLAGANYGYTF
few TRBJ2-7 TRBD1 TRBV4-1 TGCGCCAGCAGCCGTGGACAGGGACCCTACGAGCAGTACTTC CASSRGQGPYEQYF
. TRBJ2-1 TRBD2 TRBV29-1 TGCAGCGTTGGCGGTAGCGGGTACAATGAGCAGTTCTTC CSVGGSGYNEQFF
few TRBJ1-2 TRBD1 TRBV10-3 TGTGCCATCAGGGGACAGGGGGCCGTTAATGGCTACACCTTC CAIRGQGAVNGYTF
few TRBJ1-1 TRBD1 TRBV20-1 TGCAGTGCGCCTCGGGACAGGGATCTCGCTGAAGCTTTCTTT CSAPRDRDLAEAFF
few TRBJ2-2 . TRBV11-3 TGTGCCAGCAGCTTAGCCACAGGGCCGAACACCGGGGAGCTGTTTTTT CASSLATGPNTGELFF
. TRBJ1-2 TRBD1 TRBV12-3/TRBV12-4 TGTGCCAGCAGTTTAACTCAACCGGGACAGCCCTACACCTTC CASSLTQPGQPYTF
. TRBJ1-5 . TRBV19 TGTGCCAGTAGTGGGGACATAAATCAGCCCCAGCATTTT CASSGDINQPQHF
. TRBJ2-1 TRBD2 TRBV20-1 TGCAGTGCTAGAGATCAGCGGGCTAGCGGGAGGCTTTATAACAATGAGCAGTTCTTC CSARDQRASGRLYNNEQFF
many TRBJ2-6 . TRBV14 TGTGCCAGCAGCCAAGATCTTTTATCAGGCGGTGGGGCCAACGTCCTGACTTTC CASSQDLLSGGGANVLTF
. TRBJ1-4 . TRBV29-1 TGCAGCGTTGGCGACAGAGCGGATCATGAAAAACTGTTTTTT CSVGDRADHEKLFF
. TRBJ2-1 . TRBV27 TGTGCCAGCAGTTTAGCGGGACGGTCCAATGAGCAGTTCTTC CASSLAGRSNEQFF
. TRBJ2-3 . TRBV11-2 TGTGCCAGCAGCTTAGGACCACTCTTTATGGATACGCAGTATTTT CASSLGPLFMDTQYF
many TRBJ1-3 . TRBV5-1 TGCGCCAGCAGCTTGGATGGGACCTCTGGAAACACCATATATTTT CASSLDGTSGNTIYF
many TRBJ1-1 . TRBV11-2 TGTGCCAGCAGCTCCGAACACTTCGGGACAAAATATACTGAAGCTTTCTTT CASSSEHFGTKYTEAFF
many TRBJ1-2 TRBD1 TRBV10-3 TGTGCCACAGGACGCAACAGGGGGGACTATGGCTACACCTTC CATGRNRGDYGYTF
many TRBJ2-4 . TRBV29-1 TGCAGCGTAGGACTGTTAGCCAAAAACATTCAGTACTTC CSVGLLAKNIQYF
. TRBJ1-3 . TRBV3-1 TGTGCCAGCAGCTCGCTGGACGGCTCGCGAAACACCATATATTTT CASSSLDGSRNTIYF
few TRBJ2-1 . TRBV24-1 TGTGCCACCAGTGATTTTAGGGACTGGCAGAATGAGCAGTTCTTC CATSDFRDWQNEQFF